The sequence of this TCR beta chain was determined in a study of T cells in Graves' hyperthyroidism and ophthalmopathy. Background on the study: Once the initial diagnosis was made, peripheral blood was obtained before any treatment. Study findings and constraints: A 13 V-J model separated ophthalmopathy from stable hyperthyroidism.

Cells are PBMCs isolated from more than 8.5 ml of fresh blood. This clonotype was counted at least ten times. Antigen: not known. TCR beta CDR3 sequences were amplified from RNA transcripts. TCR CDR3 underwent first-round RT-PCR with the HTBI primer set. One entry per CDR3 protein results from TCRdb running MiXCR on the multiplex PCR reads. The sample contains over 150,000 distinct CDR3 sequences, roughly a sixth of which appear only once. The receptor was isolated from a woman aged 45 to 65 with Graves' hyperthyroidism. The specimen sequenced was blood.

This CDR3 is CSAASGGLAGVAYNEQFF. CDR3 sequence (DNA): TGCAGTGCTGCATCTGGAGGACTAGCGGGAGTGGCCTACAATGAGCAGTTCTTC. The V and J genes are TRBV20-1 and TRBJ2-1, with 13 bases identical to TRBD2. The CDR3 spans 18 residues. The V gene's germline CDR1 is DFQATT and CDR2 SNEGSKA (reference sequence). J was trimmed by 2 bases and V by 5 bases; bases with no gene match: 12.